The subject of this entry is one T cell receptor (beta chain). Its antigen remains unknown. This CDR3 is built from 15 residues. The V gene lost 0 bases and the J gene lost 2 bases, with 13 bases spanning the gap. The germline CDR1 and CDR2 sequences are SQVTM and ANQGSEA. This entry comes from a study of shared clonotypes between healthy human individuals. Study in general: Used for every donor were three CD4 naive, three CD4 memory, two CD8 naive and one CD8 memory plate. Study results and caveats: The naive CD4 repertoires of several donors were compared, and about 5% of clonotypes were shared.

Naive CD8 populations comprised CD45RO-negative cells positively selected for CCR7, excluding terminally differentiated effector memory CD45RA+ cells. The method was immunoSEQ multiplex PCR; TCRdb's version includes in-frame clones alone and lacks a portion of them. The profile shows around 550,000 clones, roughly 95% of them singletons. The sequenced material came from naive CD8+ T cells sorted from blood. The chain employs TRBV29-1 and TRBJ1-2; TRBD1 is a possible D gene (5 bases). This TCR derives from a woman under 40 in good health. This chain's CDR3 is CSVEDWRSGNYGYTF. For the CDR3, the DNA is TGCAGCGTTGAAGATTGGAGATCAGGGAACTATGGCTACACCTTC.